This T cell receptor beta chain is from a study of T cell responses to AZD1222 COVID-19 vaccine (dated by TCRdb to about 2021). With respect to the entire study: TCR sequencing covered 230 to 250 trial participants: 200 to 220 given two doses of AZD1222 and some 25 given two doses of MenACWY control vaccine. Trial participants were enrolled by age into 18-55, 56-69 and 70-plus year subgroups, with 148, 28 and 57 TCR-sequenced participants respectively. On the study overall, not on this receptor specifically: The 56-69-year group was small, and its depth increase did not reach significance, likely because of low power. Only a handful of AZD1222 recipients were SARS-CoV-2 seropositive at baseline, limiting conclusions about previously exposed vaccinees. Because no day 14 peak-response samples were available, repertoires were characterized only after the peak T cell response. CD4 TCRs associated with the vaccine covered the entire spike protein, and the dominant responses were in regions 160-218 and 743-854. After two AZD1222 doses, both the breadth and the depth of spike-specific TCRs were significantly higher than at day 0 and than in MenACWY recipients. Nearly half of unique spike-specific TCRs reportedly recognized epitopes outside regions mutated in the B.1.351 and B.1.1.7 variants. Participants were mostly white British, with more females than males. The authors suggested clonal diversity may have been underestimated.

The time point label, as the study defines it: about 28 days (+/-7) after the second vaccine dose. Because spike-specific TCR depth and breadth did not differ between the two schedules, AZD1222 recipients who got a second dose at roughly 4 weeks were pooled with those who got a second dose at roughly 12 weeks. Samples from vaccinated people were obtained from the UK trials COV001 and COV002, which included a single-blind randomized controlled phase 2/3 trial of AZD1222 (ChAdOx1 nCoV-19) in healthy adults. For TCRbeta chain sequencing, PBMC samples were collected from trial participants at day 0 and at day 28 after the second dose. The CDR3 contains 15 residues, cysteine and phenylalanine counted. The DNA shown is the 45-base CDR3, in frame from base 1. The germline V gene (reference sequence) supplies CDR1 LGHDT and CDR2 YNNKEL. V lost 4 bases and J lost 2 bases, and the count of bases not matched to a germline gene is 5.

Note on this clone: Its cognate antigen has yet to be identified. One base away there is no much larger clone; base qualities are not given.

The CDR3 regions of human TCRbeta chains were analyzed by immunosequencing. The original pipeline was this. TCRs in the repertoires were compared against a reference library of SARS-CoV-2-specific TCRs that had been generated with the MIRA antigen-specificity platform. Breadth was defined as the fraction of unique TCRs that were SARS-CoV-2-associated. Depth was defined as the fraction of total T cells that were SARS-CoV-2-associated. Using the MIRA data, every spike-specific TCR was mapped to the spike region that the TCR reacted to and assigned to either a CD4 or a CD8 class. Log10-transformed breadth and depth values were compared by one-way ANOVA with Sidak's multiple comparisons tests. TCRdb holds this immuneACCESS table with in-frame rearrangements only. Some clones are missing; in checked studies, unresolved V genes explain under half, and the rest has no known cause. V, J and clone size are those of that table, while D and trimming were read from the DNA. The sample table lists about 150,000 clones, about 87% of them with a count of one. Of the sample, about 9% falls within the top ten clones.

The receptor was isolated from an adult who received the AZD1222 COVID-19 vaccine. The chain uses TRBV3-1 (or the pseudogene TRBV3-2) and TRBJ1-2, and TRBD1 aligns with 9 junction nucleotides. Source: peripheral blood, taken 28 days after the second AZD1222 dose. The encoded CDR3 is CASSLGTGKNYGYTF. The nucleotide sequence reads as follows: TGTGCCAGCAGCCTGGGGACAGGGAAAAACTATGGCTACACCTTC.